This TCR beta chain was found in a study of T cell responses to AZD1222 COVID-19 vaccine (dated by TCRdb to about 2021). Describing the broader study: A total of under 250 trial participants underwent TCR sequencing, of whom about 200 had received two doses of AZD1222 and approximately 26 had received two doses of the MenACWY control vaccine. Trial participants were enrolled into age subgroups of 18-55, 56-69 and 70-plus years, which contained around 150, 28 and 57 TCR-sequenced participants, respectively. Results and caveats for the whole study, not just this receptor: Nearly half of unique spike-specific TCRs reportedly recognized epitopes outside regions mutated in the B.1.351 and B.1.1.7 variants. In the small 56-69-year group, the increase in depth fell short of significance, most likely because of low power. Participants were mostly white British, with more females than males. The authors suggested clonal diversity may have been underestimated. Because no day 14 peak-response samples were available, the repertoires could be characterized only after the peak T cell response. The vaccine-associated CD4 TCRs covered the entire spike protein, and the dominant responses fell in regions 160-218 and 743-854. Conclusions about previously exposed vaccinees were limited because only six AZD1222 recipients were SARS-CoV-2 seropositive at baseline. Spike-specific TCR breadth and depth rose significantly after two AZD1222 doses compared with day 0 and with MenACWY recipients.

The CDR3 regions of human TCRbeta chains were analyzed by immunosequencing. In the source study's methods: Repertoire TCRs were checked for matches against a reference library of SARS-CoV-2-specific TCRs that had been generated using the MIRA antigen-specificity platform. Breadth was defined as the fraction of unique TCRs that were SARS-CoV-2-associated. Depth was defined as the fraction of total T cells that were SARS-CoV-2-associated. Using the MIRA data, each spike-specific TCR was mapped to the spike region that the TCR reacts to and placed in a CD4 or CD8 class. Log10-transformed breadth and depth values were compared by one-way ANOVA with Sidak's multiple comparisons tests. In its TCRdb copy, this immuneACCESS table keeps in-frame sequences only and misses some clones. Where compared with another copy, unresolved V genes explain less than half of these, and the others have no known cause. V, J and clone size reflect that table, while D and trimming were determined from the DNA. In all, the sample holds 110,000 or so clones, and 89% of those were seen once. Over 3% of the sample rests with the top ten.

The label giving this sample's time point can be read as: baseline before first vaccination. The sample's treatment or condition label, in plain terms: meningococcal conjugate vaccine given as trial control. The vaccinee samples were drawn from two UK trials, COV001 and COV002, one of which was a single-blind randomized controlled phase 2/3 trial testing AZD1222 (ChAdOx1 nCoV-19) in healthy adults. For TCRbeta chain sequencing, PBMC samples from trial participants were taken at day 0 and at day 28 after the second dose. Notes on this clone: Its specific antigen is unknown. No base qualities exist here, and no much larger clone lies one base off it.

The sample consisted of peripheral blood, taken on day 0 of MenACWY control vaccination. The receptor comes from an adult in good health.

The CDR3 corresponds to CASSQGDIRGNEQFF. The nucleotide sequence reads TGTGCCAGCAGCCAAGGGGACATCAGAGGCAATGAGCAGTTCTTC. This chain is built from TRBV3-1 (or the pseudogene TRBV3-2) and TRBJ2-1, and possibly TRBD1, on 6 matching bases. Taken from the germline V gene (reference sequence), the CDR1 and CDR2 loops are LGHDT and YNNKEL. The germline ends are 13 bases apart after V is trimmed by 1 base and J by 6 bases. From the cysteine up to the phenylalanine, the CDR3 has a length of 15 residues. This entry keeps only the CDR3 DNA: 45 bases, framed from base 1.